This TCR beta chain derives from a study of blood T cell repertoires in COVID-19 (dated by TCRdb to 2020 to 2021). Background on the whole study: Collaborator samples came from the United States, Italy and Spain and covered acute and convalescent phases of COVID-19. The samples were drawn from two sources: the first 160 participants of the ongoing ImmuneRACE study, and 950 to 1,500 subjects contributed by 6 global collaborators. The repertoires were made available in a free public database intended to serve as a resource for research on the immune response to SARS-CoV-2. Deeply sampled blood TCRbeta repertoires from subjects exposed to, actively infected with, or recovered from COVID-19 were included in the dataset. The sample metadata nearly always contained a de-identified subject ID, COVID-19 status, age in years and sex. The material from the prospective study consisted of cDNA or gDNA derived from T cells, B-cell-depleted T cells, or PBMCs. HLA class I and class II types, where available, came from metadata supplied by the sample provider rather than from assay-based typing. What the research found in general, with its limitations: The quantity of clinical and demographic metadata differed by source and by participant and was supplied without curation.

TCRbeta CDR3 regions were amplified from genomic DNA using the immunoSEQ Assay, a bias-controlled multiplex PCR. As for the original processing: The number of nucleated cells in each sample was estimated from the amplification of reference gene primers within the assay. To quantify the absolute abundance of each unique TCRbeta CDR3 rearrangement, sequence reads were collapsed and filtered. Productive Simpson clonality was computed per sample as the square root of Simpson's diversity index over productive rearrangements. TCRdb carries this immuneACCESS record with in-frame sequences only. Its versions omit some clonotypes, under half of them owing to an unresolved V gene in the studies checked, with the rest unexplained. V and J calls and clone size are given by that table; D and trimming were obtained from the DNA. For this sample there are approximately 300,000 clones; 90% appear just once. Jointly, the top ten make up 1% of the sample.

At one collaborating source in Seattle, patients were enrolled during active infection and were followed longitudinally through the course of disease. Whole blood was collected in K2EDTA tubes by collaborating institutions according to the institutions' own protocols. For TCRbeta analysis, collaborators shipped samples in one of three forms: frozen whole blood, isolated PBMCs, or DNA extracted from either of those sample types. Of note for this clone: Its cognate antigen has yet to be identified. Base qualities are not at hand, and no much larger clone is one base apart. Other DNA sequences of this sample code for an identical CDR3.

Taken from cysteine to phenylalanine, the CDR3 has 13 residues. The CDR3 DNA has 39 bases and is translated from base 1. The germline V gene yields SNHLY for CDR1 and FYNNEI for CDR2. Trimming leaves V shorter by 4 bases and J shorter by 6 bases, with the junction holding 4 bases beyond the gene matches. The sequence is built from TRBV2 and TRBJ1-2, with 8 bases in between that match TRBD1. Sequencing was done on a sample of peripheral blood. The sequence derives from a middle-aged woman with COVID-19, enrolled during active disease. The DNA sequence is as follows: TGTGCCAGCAGTGTAGACAGGGGCAATGGCTACACCTTC. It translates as CASSVDRGNGYTF. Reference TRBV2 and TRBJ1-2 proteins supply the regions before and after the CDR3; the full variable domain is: EPEVTQTPSHQVTQMGQEVILRCVPISNHLYFYWYRQILGQKVEFLVSFYNNEISEKSEIFDDQFSVERPDGSNFTLKIRSTKLEDSAMYFCASSVDRGNGYTFGSGTRLTVV.